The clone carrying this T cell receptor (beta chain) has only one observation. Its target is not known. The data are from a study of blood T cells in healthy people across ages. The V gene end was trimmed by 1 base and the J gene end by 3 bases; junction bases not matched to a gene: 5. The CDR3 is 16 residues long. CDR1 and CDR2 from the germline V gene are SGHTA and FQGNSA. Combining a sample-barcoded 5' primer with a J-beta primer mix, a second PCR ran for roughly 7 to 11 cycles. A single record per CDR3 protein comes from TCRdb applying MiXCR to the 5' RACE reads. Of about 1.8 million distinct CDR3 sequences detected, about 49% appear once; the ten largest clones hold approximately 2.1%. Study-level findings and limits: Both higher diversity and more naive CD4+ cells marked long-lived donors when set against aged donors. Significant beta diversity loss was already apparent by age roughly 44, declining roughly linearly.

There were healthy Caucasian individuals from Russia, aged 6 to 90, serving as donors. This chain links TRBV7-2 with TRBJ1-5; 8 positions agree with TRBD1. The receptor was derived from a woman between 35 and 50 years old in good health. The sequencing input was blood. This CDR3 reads CASSLVQGATNQPQHF. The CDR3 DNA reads TGTGCCAGCAGCTTAGTTCAGGGGGCCACCAATCAGCCCCAGCATTTT.